This passage covers 9 T cell receptor beta chains from one sample sequenced in a study of PD-1 blockade in classical Hodgkin lymphoma. Assay used: immunoSEQ multiplex PCR; TCRdb lists only in-frame clones, some missing. The sample shows around 50,000 clones, around 90% of them seen only once. Time point of the sample: newly diagnosed, previously untreated cHL patient sample. The specimen sequenced was peripheral blood mononuclear cells (PBMCs). The receptors stem from a human donor with classical Hodgkin lymphoma.

The rearrangement uses TRBV5-5 and TRBJ2-7; TRBD2 aligns across 9 bases. The germline V gene encodes CDR1 SGHKS and CDR2 YYEKEE (reference sequence). V shed 4 bases, J shed 2 bases, and the junction held 4 bases outside the gene matches. The CDR3 has 14 amino acids. CDR3 in DNA: TGTGCCAGCAGCGGGACTAGCAACCCCTACGAGCAGTACTTC. Translation: CASSGTSNPYEQYF.

The chain combines TRBV5-4 with TRBJ1-1, with a possible D match to TRBD1 (6 bases). Trimming pared 2 bases from V and 5 bases from J, leaving 13 bases between. The CDR3 is made up of 14 amino acids. The germline V gene encodes CDR1 SGHNT and CDR2 YYREEE (reference sequence). CDR3 sequence (DNA): TGTGCCAGCAGCTTTACAGGGAGGGGAACTGAAGCTTTCTTT. This gives the protein CASSFTGRGTEAFF. Variable domain in full (rest from reference TRBV5-4 and TRBJ1-1): ETGVTQSPTHLIKTRGQQVTLRCSSQSGHNTVSWYQQALGQGPQFIFQYYREEENGRGNFPPRFSGLQFPNYSSELNVNALELDDSALYLCASSFTGRGTEAFFGQGTRLTVV.

A single count supports this clone. The chain carries TRBV7-9 and TRBJ2-5; the match to TRBD1 covers 7 bases. The CDR3 has 15 residues. CDR1 and CDR2 (germline): SEHNR, FQNEAQ (reference sequence). V lost 0 bases, J lost 4 bases, and 5 bases stayed unmatched. For the CDR3, the DNA is TGTGCCAGCAGCTTAGCAAAGGGGGCAGGAGAGACCCAGTACTTC. This encodes CASSLAKGAGETQYF.

The V and J genes are TRBV9 and TRBJ2-7; D ambiguous. Deletions cut 8 bases from V and 7 bases from J, with 16 bases between. Per germline, CDR1 SGDLS and CDR2 YYNGEE. This CDR3 has 12 residues. In DNA, the CDR3 is TGTGCCAGTGGGGTGTTAACAGTTGAGCAGTACGTC. Translating gives CASGVLTVEQYV.

The chain is built from TRBV7-9 and TRBJ2-5; 7 bases map to TRBD1. Germline loops: CDR1 SEHNR, CDR2 FQNEAQ (reference sequence). J lost 2 bases, V lost 4 bases, and 1 base had no gene match. This CDR3 comprises 13 residues. This CDR3 reads CASSSGQQETQYF. In DNA form, the CDR3 reads TGTGCCAGCAGCTCGGGACAGCAAGAGACCCAGTACTTC.

In DNA, the CDR3 is TGTGCCAGCAGTCCAGGTTGGGGAGGGGCCCAACACACTGAAGCTTTCTTT. This gives the protein CASSPGWGGAQHTEAFF. This chain joins TRBV27 and TRBJ1-1; tentative D call: TRBD1 (5 bases). The V end lost 5 bases, the J end lost 3 bases, and 22 bases lay between the germline ends. The CDR3 covers 17 residues. Germline assignment: CDR1 MNHEY and CDR2 SMNVEV (reference sequence).

The rearrangement links TRBV5-4 to TRBJ1-5, with TRBD1 as a possible D gene (5 bases). CDR1 and CDR2 from the germline V gene are SGHNT and YYREEE (reference sequence). Deletions cut 4 bases from V and 7 bases from J, with 15 bases between. There are 14 residues in the CDR3. The CDR3 coding sequence is TGTGCCAGCAGCCAGGATGGGGGAGACCAGCCCCAGCATTTT. Its protein product is CASSQDGGDQPQHF.

Only one count was recorded for this clone. This rearrangement joins TRBV28 to TRBJ2-5; 7 nucleotides align to TRBD2. Germline V lookup: CDR1 MDHEN, CDR2 SYDVKM. The CDR3 contains 16 residues. Losses at the gene ends were 3 bases for V and 5 bases for J; bases not matched to a gene: 12. The CDR3 sequence: CASSFWSTSSRETQYF. DNA of the CDR3: TGTGCCAGCAGTTTCTGGTCGACTAGCAGCCGGGAGACCCAGTACTTC.

The genes are TRBV5-1 and TRBJ2-5; D might be TRBD1 (6 bases). There are 15 residues in the CDR3. Germline values: CDR1 SGHRS, CDR2 YFSETQ. The V gene lost 7 bases and the J gene lost 4 bases, with 20 bases spanning the gap. CDR3 DNA sequence: TGCGCCAGCGGCCTGGACAGTGCTCCAGGAGAGACCCAGTACTTC. It specifies CASGLDSAPGETQYF.